The next 19 T cell receptor beta chains were all read from a single sample in a study of T cell clonotyping in hematopoietic cell transplantation (dated by TCRdb to the early 2020s). Receptor amplification or capture employed the immunoSEQ multiplex PCR assay. TCRdb provides this immuneACCESS table in a form limited to in-frame rearrangements. Some clones are lacking; in checked studies, under half of them reflect an unresolved V gene, and why the rest are absent is not known. The sample data list around 45,000 clones, and approximately 78% of these were observed just once. Jointly, the top ten make up approximately 5.3% of the sample. Explained via the paper, the time point label denotes: recipient sample about 28 days before transplant, after cytoreduction. Here the sequenced sample was peripheral blood mononuclear cells, taken before stem cell transplant. These receptors were collected from a man aged 55 to 70 with myelodysplastic syndrome. Some clones in this sample may be carry-over from other donors' samples.

The V gene is TRBV11-2, the J gene TRBJ1-1; unclear D gene. V shed 4 bases and J shed 7 bases, with 19 bases lying between them. CDR1 is SGHAT and CDR2 is FQNNGV in the germline V gene. This CDR3 comprises 15 residues. The CDR3 DNA reads TGTGCCAGCAGCTGGGTATTTCGGGGAGTGGATGAAGCTTTCTTT. Translating it yields CASSWVFRGVDEAFF.

The chain couples TRBV6-1 to TRBJ1-2, with D perhaps matching TRBD1 (5 bases). Trimming left V 6 bases short and J 0 bases short, with 8 bases between. Germline CDR1 MNHNS, CDR2 SASEGT. This CDR3 is built from 13 residues. This CDR3 is CASRQVSNYGYTF. CDR3 nucleotides: TGTGCCAGCAGACAGGTTTCTAACTATGGCTACACCTTC.

This clone was recorded once. The rearrangement joins TRBV11-1 to TRBJ2-5, with TRBD1 matching 9 bases. Germline-derived CDR1 and CDR2 are SGHAT and FQDESV (reference sequence). This CDR3 region has 15 residues. V was clipped by 1 base and J by 0 bases; unmatched bases: 0. CDR3 in amino acids: CASSLGTGDQETQYF. The CDR3 DNA follows: TGTGCCAGCAGCTTAGGGACAGGGGACCAAGAGACCCAGTACTTC.

J is TRBJ1-6 and V is TRBV19; no clear D. CDR1 is LNHDA and CDR2 is SQIVND in the germline V gene (reference sequence). The CDR3 runs 13 residues. V was clipped by 5 bases and J by 8 bases, with 10 bases between them. CDR3 amino acids: CASSWRRDSPLHF. In nucleotides, the CDR3 is TGTGCCAGTAGTTGGAGAAGGGATTCACCCCTCCACTTT. The whole variable domain, filled in from reference TRBV19 and TRBJ1-6, reads DGGITQSPKYLFRKEGQNVTLSCEQNLNHDAMYWYRQDPGQGLRLIYYSQIVNDFQKGDIAEGYSVSREKKESFPLTVTSAQKNPTAFYLCASSWRRDSPLHFGNGTRLTVT.

The chain couples TRBV5-1 to TRBJ2-3; D ambiguous. Germline values: CDR1 SGHRS, CDR2 YFSETQ. The CDR3 contains 14 residues. V dropped 0 bases and J dropped 6 bases, with 11 bases sitting between them. The CDR3 nucleotides are TGCGCCAGCAGCTTGGAACCCATAAGGGATACGCAGTATTTT. It yields the protein CASSLEPIRDTQYF.

This chain links TRBV7-3 with TRBJ1-5; D possibly corresponds to TRBD1 (6 bases). CDR3 length equals 13 residues. CDR1 SGHTA and CDR2 FQGTGA come from the germline V gene. The germline V and J ends were trimmed by 5 bases and 1 base, with 6 bases remaining between them. The CDR3 DNA reads TGTGCCAGCAGCAGGGGGAGCAATCAGCCCCAGCATTTT. This encodes CASSRGSNQPQHF.

V is TRBV10-3 and J is TRBJ1-3; no clear D. V lost 4 bases, J lost 0 bases, and 13 bases lay in between. The CDR3 extends over 16 amino acids. CDR1 is ENHRY, CDR2 SYGVKD, per germline. In nucleotides, the CDR3 is TGTGCCATCAGTGTGGCGGCTGTGAGCTCTGGAAACACCATATATTTT. Encoded protein: CAISVAAVSSGNTIYF.

This clone was counted a single time. V gene TRBV5-6 combines with J gene TRBJ1-6; unclear D gene. Germline V gives CDR1 SGHDT, CDR2 YYEEEE. V lost 0 bases, J lost 7 bases, and 11 bases lay in between. The CDR3 is made up of 15 amino acids. The CDR3 spells CASSLGGHSNSPLHF. CDR3 bases: TGTGCCAGCAGCTTGGGAGGGCACTCCAATTCACCCCTCCACTTT.

The chain recombines TRBV5-6 with TRBJ1-1; tentative D call: TRBD1 (5 bases). With 4 bases removed from V and 3 bases from J, the gap between germline ends came to 13 bases. Germline V gene sequence: CDR1 SGHDT, CDR2 YYEEEE. CDR3 length equals 14 residues. The CDR3 reads CASSNPGYDTEAFF. Here the CDR3 DNA reads TGTGCCAGCAGCAACCCAGGGTACGACACTGAAGCTTTCTTT.

This clone was detected once. This rearrangement joins TRBV6-1 to TRBJ2-5; 10 nucleotides line up with TRBD1. Per the germline V gene, CDR1 is MNHNS and CDR2 is SASEGT. CDR3 length equals 16 residues. The trim removed 2 bases at V and 5 bases at J, leaving 8 bases unmatched. The CDR3 sequence: CASSERDRGSGETQYF. In DNA, the CDR3 is TGTGCCAGCAGTGAACGGGACAGGGGAAGCGGGGAGACCCAGTACTTC.

The chain employs TRBV12-5 and TRBJ2-1; 8 bases are shared with TRBD1. This CDR3 spans 12 amino acids. Germline assignment: CDR1 LGHNT and CDR2 FRNRAP. Here the CDR3 reads CASGQEYNEQFF. In DNA, the CDR3 is TGTGCCTCGGGACAGGAATACAATGAGCAGTTCTTC.

The chain carries TRBV19 and TRBJ1-3; D remains unclear. The CDR3 has 15 amino acids. Trimming pared 3 bases from V and 2 bases from J, leaving 11 bases between. The germline V gene encodes CDR1 LNHDA and CDR2 SQIVND (reference sequence). The CDR3 spells CASSIIRGTGNTIYF. CDR3 nucleotides: TGTGCCAGTAGTATTATTCGGGGTACTGGAAACACCATATATTTT.

The CDR3 reads CSARTAYEQYF. The CDR3 coding sequence is TGCAGTGCCCGGACAGCCTACGAGCAGTACTTC. The rearrangement uses TRBV20-1 and TRBJ2-7; maybe TRBD1 (6 bases). This CDR3 is built from 11 residues. The V gene lost 6 bases and the J gene lost 2 bases, with 8 bases spanning the gap. The germline CDR1 and CDR2 sequences are DFQATT and SNEGSKA (reference sequence).

This clone was counted only a few times. The chain employs TRBV30 and TRBJ1-2, with D tentatively TRBD1 (5 bases). Germline V gives CDR1 GTSNPN, CDR2 SVGIG (reference sequence). V lost 2 bases and J lost 8, with 15 bases in between. CDR3 length equals 13 residues. The CDR3 DNA reads TGTGCCTGGAGTACCACAGTCGGGGACGGCTACACCTTC. It specifies CAWSTTVGDGYTF.

The rearrangement links TRBV19 to TRBJ2-4; maybe TRBD2 (7 bases). The ends were cut back, 10 bases at V and 8 bases at J, with 18 bases in the middle. The CDR3 sequence is 13 residues long. Germline V gene lookup returns CDR1 LNHDA and CDR2 SQIVND (reference sequence). The CDR3 DNA follows: TGTGCCACTAGCCCAAGGGGGGGAGACATTCAGTACTTC. Amino acid sequence: CATSPRGGDIQYF. The full variable domain, completed using reference TRBV19 and TRBJ2-4, is DGGITQSPKYLFRKEGQNVTLSCEQNLNHDAMYWYRQDPGQGLRLIYYSQIVNDFQKGDIAEGYSVSREKKESFPLTVTSAQKNPTAFYLCATSPRGGDIQYFGAGTRLSVL.

This clone was detected only a few times. The genes are TRBV6-5 and TRBJ1-6; D unclear. The CDR3 is 15 amino acids. The ends were cut back, 6 bases at V and 8 bases at J, with 17 bases in the middle. Germline lookup yields CDR1 MNHEY and CDR2 SVGAGI. The CDR3 protein is CASRSSSGVHSPLHF. CDR3 nucleotide sequence: TGTGCCAGCAGGTCCTCCTCCGGGGTCCATTCACCCCTCCACTTT.

The rearrangement joins TRBV6-1 to TRBJ1-5, with 9 positions matching TRBD1. The ends lost 3 bases at V and 5 bases at J; junction bases unmatched: 2. CDR1 is MNHNS, CDR2 SASEGT, per germline. The CDR3 runs to 14 residues. CDR3 amino acids: CASSEGQGDQPQHF. In DNA form, the CDR3 reads TGTGCCAGCAGTGAGGGACAGGGAGATCAGCCCCAGCATTTT.

The genes are TRBV6-1 and TRBJ1-1; D unclear. This CDR3 comprises 15 residues. CDR1 is MNHNS and CDR2 is SASEGT in the germline V gene. The V and J ends lost 4 bases and 0 bases respectively, with 12 bases between them. The CDR3 loop is CASSGTVNLNTEAFF. The CDR3 DNA reads TGTGCCAGCAGTGGTACTGTGAATTTGAACACTGAAGCTTTCTTT.

V and J are TRBV28 and TRBJ1-2; D might be TRBD1 (5 bases). Germline CDR1 MDHEN, CDR2 SYDVKM. The V and J ends lost 4 bases and 2 bases respectively, with 11 bases between them. CDR3 length: 14 amino acids. The CDR3 spells CASSYGGPNYGYTF. In DNA, the CDR3 is TGTGCCAGCAGTTACGGGGGACCAAACTATGGCTACACCTTC.